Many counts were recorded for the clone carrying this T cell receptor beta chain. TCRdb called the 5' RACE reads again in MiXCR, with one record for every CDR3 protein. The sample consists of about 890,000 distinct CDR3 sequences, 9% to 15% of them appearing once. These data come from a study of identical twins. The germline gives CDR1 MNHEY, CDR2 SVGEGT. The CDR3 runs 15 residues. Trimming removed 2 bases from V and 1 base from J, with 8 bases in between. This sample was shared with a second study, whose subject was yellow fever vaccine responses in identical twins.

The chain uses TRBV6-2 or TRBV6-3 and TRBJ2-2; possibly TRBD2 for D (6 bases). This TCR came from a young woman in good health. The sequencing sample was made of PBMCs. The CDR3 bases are TGTGCCAGCAGTTACCTTAGCGGGAACACCGGGGAGCTGTTTTTT. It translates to CASSYLSGNTGELFF.